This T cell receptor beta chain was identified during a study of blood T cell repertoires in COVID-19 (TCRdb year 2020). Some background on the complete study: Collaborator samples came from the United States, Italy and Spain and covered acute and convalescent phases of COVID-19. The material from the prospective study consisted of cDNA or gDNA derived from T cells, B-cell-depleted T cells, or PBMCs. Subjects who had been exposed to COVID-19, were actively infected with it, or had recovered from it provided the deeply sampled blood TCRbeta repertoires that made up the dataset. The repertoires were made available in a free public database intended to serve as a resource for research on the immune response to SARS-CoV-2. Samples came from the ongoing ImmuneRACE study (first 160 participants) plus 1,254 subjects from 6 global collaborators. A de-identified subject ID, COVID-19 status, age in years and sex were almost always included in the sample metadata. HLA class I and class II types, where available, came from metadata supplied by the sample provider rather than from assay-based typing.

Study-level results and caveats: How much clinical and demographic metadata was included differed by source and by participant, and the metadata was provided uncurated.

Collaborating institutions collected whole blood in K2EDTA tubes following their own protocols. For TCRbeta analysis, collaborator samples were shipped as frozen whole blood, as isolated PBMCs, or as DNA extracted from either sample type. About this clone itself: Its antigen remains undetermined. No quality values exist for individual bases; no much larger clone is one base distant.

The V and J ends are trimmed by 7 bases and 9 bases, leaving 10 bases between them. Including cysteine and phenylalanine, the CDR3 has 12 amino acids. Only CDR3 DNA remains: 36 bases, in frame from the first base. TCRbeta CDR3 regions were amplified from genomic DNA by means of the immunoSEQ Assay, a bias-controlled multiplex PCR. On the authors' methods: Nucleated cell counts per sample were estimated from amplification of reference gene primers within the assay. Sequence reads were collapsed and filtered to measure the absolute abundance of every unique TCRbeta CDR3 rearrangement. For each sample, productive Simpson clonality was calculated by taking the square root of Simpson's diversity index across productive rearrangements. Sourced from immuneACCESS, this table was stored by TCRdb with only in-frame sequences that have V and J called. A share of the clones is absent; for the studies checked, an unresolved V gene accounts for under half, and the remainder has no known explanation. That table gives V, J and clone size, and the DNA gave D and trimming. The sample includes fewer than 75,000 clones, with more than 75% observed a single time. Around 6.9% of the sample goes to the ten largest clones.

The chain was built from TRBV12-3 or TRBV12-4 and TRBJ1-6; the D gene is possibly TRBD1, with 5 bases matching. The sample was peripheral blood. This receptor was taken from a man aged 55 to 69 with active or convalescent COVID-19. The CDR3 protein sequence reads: CASTLGLSPLHF. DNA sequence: TGTGCCAGCACCCTGGGGCTTTCACCCCTCCACTTT.